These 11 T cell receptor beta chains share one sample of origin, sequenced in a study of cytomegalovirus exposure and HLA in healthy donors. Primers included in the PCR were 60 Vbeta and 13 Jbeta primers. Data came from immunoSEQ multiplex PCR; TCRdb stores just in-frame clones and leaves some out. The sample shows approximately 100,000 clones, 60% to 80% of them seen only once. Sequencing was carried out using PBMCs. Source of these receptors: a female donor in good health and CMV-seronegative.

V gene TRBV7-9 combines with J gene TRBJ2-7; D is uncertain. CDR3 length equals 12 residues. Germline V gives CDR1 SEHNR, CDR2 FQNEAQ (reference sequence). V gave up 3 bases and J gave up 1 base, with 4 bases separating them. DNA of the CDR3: TGTGCCAGCAGCTTGACTTCCTACGAGCAGTACTTC. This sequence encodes CASSLTSYEQYF.

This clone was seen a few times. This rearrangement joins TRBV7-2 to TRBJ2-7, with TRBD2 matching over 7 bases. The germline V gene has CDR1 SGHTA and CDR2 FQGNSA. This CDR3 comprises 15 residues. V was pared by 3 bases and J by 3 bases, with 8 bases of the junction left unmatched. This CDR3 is CASSFRASGYYEQYF. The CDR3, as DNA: TGTGCCAGCAGCTTTAGGGCTAGCGGATACTACGAGCAGTACTTC.

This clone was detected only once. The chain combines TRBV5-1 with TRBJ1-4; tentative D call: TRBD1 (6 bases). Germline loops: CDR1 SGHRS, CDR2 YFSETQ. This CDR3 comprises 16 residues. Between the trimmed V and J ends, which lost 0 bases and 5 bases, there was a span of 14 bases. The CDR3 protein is CASSLDGRGGNEKLFF. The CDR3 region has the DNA TGCGCCAGCAGCTTGGATGGCAGGGGAGGGAATGAAAAACTGTTTTTT.

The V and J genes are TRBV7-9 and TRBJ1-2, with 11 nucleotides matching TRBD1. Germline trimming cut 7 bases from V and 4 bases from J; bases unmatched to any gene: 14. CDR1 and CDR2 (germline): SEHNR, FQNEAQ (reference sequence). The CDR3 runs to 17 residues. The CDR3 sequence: CASISPEAGQGAYGYTF. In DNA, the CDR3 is TGTGCCAGCATTTCGCCGGAAGCCGGACAGGGGGCCTATGGCTACACCTTC.

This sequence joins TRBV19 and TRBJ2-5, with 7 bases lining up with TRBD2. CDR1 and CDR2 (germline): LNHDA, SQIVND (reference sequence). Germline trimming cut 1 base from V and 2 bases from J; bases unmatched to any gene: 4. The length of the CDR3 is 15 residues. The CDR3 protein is CASSIAGGPQETQYF. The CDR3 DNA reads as TGTGCCAGTAGTATAGCGGGGGGACCACAAGAGACCCAGTACTTC.

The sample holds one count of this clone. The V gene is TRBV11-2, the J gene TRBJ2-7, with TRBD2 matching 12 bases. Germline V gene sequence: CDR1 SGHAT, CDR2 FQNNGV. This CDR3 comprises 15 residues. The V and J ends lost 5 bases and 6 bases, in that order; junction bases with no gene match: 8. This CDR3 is CASSKRLAGESEQYF. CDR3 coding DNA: TGTGCCAGCAGCAAACGACTAGCGGGAGAGTCCGAGCAGTACTTC.

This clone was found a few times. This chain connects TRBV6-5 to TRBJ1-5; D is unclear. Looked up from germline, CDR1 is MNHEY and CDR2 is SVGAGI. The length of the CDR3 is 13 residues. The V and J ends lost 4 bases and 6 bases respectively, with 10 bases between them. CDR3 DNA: TGTGCCAGCAGTTCCTCCGTCAGTCAGCCCCAGCATTTT. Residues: CASSSSVSQPQHF.

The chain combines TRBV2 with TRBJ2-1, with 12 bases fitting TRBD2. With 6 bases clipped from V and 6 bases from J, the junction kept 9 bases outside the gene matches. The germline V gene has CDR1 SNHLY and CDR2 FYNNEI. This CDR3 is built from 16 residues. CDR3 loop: CASSTTRLAGVNEQFF. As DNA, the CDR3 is TGTGCCAGCAGCACTACCCGACTAGCGGGAGTCAATGAGCAGTTCTTC.

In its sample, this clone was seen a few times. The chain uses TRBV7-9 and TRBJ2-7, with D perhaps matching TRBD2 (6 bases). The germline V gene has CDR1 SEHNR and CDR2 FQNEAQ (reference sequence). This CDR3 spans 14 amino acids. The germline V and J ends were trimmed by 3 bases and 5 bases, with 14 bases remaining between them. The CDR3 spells CASSFGAGWDEQYF. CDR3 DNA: TGTGCCAGCAGCTTTGGAGCGGGTTGGGACGAGCAGTACTTC.

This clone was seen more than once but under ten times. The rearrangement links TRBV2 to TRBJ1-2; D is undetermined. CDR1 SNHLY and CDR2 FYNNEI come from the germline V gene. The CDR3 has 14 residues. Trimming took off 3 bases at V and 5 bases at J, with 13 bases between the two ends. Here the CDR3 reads CASSEIGSGYGYTF. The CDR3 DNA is TGTGCCAGCAGTGAGATAGGGTCGGGGTATGGCTACACCTTC.

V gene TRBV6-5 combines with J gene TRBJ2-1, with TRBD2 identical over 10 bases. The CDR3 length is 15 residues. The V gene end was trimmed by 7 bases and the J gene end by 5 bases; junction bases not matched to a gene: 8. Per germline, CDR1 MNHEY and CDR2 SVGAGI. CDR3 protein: CASTSSGSLNNEQFF. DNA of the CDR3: TGTGCCAGCACATCTAGCGGGAGTCTGAACAATGAGCAGTTCTTC.